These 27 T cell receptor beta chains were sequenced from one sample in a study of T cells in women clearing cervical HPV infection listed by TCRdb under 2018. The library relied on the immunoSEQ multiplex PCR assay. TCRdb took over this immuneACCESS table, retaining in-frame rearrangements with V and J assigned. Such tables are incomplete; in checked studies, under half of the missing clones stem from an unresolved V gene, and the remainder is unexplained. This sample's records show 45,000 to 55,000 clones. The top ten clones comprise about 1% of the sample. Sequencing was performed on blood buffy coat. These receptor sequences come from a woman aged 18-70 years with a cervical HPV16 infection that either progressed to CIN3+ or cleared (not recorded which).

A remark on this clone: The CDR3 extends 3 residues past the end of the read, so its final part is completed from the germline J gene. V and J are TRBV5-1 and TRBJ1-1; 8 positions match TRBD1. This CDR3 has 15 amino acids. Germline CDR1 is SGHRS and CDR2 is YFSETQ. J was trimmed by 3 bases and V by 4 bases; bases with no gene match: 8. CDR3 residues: CASSADRVLDTEAFF. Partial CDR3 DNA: TGCGCCAGCAGCGCGGACAGGGTTTTGGACACTGAA. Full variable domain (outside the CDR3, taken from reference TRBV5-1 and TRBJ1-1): KAGVTQTPRYLIKTRGQQVTLSCSPISGHRSVSWYQQTPGQGLQFLFEYFSETQRNKGNFPGRFSGRQFSNSRSEMNVSTLELGDSALYLCASSADRVLDTEAFFGQGTRLTVV.

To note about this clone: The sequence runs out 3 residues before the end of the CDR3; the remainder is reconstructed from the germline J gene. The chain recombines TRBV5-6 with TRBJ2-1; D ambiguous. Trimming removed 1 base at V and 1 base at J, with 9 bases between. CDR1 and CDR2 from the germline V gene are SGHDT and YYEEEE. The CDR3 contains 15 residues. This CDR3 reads CASSLSLGSYNEQFF. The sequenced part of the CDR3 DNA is TGTGCCAGCAGCTTGAGTCTCGGTTCCTACAATGAG.

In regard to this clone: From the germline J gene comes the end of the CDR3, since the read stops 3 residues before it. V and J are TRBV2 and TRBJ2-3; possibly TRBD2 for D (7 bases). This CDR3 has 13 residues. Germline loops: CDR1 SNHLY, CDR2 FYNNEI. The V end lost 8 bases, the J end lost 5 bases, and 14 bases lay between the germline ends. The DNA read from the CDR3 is TGTGCCAGCCAACAGGGAGGGGGAGATACG. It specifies CASQQGGGDT. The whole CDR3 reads CASQQGGGDTQYF.

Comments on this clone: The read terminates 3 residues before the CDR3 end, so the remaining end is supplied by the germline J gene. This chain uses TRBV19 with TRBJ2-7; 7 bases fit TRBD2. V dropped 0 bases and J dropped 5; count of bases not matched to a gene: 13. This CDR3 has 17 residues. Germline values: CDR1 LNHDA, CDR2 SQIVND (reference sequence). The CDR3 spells CASSIDPPGLLSDEQYF. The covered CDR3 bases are TGTGCCAGTAGTATAGACCCTCCGGGACTATTGTCCGACGAG.

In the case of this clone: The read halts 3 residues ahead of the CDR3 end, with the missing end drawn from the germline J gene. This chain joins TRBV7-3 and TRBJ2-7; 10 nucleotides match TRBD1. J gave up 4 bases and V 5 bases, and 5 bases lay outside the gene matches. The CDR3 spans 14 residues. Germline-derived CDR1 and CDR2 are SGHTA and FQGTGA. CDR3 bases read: TGTGCCAGCAGCCTGACAGGGGGCTCTTACGAG. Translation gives CASSLTGGSYE. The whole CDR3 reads CASSLTGGSYEQYF. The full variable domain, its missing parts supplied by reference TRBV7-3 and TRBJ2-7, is GAGVSQTPSNKVTEKGKYVELRCDPISGHTALYWYRQSLGQGPEFLIYFQGTGAADDSGLPNDRFFAVRPEGSVSTLKIQRTERGDSAVYLCASSLTGGSYEQYFGPGTRLTVT.

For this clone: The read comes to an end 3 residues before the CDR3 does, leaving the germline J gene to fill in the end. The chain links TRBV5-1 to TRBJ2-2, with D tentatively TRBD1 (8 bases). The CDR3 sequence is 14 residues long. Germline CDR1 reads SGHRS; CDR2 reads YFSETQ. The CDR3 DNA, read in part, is TGCGCCAGCAGCTCAACAGGGGGGAGGGAAAAG. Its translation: CASSSTGGREK. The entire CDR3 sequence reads CASSSTGGREKLFF.

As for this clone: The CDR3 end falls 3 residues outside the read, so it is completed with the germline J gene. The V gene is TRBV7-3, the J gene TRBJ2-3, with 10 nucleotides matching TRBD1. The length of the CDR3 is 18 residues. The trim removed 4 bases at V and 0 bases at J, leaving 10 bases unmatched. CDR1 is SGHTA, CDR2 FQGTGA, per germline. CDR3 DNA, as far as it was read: TGTGCCAGCAGCTCCGGGACAGGGGCCTTATCAAGCACAGATACG. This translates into CASSSGTGALSSTDT. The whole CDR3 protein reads CASSSGTGALSSTDTQYF.

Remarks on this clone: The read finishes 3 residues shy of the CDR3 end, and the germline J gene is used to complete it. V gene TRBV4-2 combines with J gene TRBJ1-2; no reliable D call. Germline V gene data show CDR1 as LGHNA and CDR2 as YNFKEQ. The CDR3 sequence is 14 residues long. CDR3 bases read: TGTGCCAGCAGCCCTCACAGAGAGGCCCTGGGC. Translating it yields CASSPHREALG. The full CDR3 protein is CASSPHREALGYTF.

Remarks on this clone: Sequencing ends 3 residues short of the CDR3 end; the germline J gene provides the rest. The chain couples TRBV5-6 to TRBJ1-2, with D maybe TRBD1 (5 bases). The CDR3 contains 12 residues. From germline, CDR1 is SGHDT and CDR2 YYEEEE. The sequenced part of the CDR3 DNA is TGTGCCAGCAGCCCACAGGTCGGAGGC. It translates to CASSPQVGG. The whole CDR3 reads CASSPQVGGYTF.

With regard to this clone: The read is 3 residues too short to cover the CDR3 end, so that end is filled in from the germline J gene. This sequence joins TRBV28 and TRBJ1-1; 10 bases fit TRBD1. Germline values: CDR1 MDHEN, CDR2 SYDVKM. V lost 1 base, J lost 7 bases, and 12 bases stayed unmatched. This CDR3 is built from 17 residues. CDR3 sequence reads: CASSLYSNPGQGIEAFF. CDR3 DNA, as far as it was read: TGTGCCAGCAGTTTATACTCTAATCCGGGACAGGGGATTGAA.

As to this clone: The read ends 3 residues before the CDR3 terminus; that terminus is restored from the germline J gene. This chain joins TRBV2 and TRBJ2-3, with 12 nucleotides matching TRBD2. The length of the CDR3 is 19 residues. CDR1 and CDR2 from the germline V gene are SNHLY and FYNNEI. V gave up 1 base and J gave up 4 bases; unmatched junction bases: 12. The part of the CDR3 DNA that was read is TGTGCCAGCAGTGAAGGGTCTAGCGGGGGGGCCTCGTATGCAGATACG. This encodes CASSEGSSGGASYADT. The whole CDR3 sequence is CASSEGSSGGASYADTQYF.

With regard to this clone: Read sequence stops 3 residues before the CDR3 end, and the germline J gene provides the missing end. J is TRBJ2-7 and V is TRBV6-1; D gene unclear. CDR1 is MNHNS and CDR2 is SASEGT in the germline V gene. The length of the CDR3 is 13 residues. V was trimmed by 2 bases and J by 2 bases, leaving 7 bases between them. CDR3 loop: CASSEHPPYEQYF. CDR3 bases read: TGTGCCAGCAGTGAACATCCCCCCTACGAG.

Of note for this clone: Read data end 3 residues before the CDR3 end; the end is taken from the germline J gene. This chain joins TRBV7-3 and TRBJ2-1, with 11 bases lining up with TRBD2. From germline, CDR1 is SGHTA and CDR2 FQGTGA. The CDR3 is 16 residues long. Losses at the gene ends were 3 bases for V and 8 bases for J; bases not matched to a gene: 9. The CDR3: CASSFLGSGGGDEQFF. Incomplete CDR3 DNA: TGTGCCAGCAGCTTTTTGGGTAGCGGGGGGGGAGATGAG.

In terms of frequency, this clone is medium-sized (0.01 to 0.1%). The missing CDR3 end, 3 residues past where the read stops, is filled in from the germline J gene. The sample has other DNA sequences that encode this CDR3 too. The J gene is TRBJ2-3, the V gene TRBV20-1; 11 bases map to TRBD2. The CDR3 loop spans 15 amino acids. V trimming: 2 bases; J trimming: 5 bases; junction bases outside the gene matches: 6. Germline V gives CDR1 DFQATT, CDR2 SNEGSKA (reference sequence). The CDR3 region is CSARLAGGTGDTQYF. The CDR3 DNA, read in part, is TGCAGTGCTAGACTAGCGGGGGGCACGGGAGATACG.

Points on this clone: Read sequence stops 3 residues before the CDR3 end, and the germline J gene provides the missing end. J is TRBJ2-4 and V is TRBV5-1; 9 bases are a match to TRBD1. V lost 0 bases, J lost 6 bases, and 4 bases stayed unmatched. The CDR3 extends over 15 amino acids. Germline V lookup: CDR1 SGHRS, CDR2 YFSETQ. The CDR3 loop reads CASSLDGQGLNIQYF. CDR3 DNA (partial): TGCGCCAGCAGCTTGGATGGACAGGGGCTAAACATT. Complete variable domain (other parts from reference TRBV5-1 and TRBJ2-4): KAGVTQTPRYLIKTRGQQVTLSCSPISGHRSVSWYQQTPGQGLQFLFEYFSETQRNKGNFPGRFSGRQFSNSRSEMNVSTLELGDSALYLCASSLDGQGLNIQYFGAGTRLSVL.

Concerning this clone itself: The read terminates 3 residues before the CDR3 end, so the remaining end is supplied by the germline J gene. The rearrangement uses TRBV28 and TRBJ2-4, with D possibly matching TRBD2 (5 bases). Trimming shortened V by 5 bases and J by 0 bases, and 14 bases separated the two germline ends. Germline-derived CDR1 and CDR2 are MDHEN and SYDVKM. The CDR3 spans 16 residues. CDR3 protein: CASSVAGSLAKNIQYF. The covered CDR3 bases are TGTGCCAGCAGTGTTGCGGGTAGCCTAGCCAAAAACATT.

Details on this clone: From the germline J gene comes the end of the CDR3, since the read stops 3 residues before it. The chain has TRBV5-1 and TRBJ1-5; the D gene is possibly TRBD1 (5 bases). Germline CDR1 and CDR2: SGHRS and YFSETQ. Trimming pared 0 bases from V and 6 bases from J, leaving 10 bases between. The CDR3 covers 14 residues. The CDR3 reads CASSLEGVGQPQHF. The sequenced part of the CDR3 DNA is TGCGCCAGCAGCTTGGAAGGGGTAGGTCAGCCC.

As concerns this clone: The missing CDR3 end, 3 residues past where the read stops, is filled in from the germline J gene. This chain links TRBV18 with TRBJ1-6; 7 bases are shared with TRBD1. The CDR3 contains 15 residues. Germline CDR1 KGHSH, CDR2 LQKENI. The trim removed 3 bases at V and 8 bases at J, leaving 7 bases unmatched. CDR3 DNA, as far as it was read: TGTGCCAGCTCACCCCAGACAGGGCGGCATTCACCC. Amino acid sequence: CASSPQTGRHSP. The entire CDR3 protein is CASSPQTGRHSPLHF. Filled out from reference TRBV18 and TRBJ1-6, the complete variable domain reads NAGVMQNPRHLVRRRGQEARLRCSPMKGHSHVYWYRQLPEEGLKFMVYLQKENIIDESGMPKERFSAEFPKEGPSILRIQQVVRGDSAAYFCASSPQTGRHSPLHFGNGTRLTVT.

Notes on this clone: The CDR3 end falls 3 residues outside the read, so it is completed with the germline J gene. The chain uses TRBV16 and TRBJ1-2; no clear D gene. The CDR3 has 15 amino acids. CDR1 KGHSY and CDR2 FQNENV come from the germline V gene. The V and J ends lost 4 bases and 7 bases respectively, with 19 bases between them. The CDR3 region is CASSPRAARLAGYTF. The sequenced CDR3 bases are TGTGCCAGCAGCCCACGAGCGGCGAGGCTAGCTGGC.

The CDR3 protein is CASSSGAGGKGGPYGYTF. Incomplete CDR3 DNA: TGCGCCAGCAGCTCCGGGGCAGGGGGAAAGGGGGGACCCTATGGC. The chain links TRBV5-1 to TRBJ1-2; 7 bases match TRBD1. The CDR3 end falls 3 residues outside the read, so it is completed with the germline J gene. V shed 3 bases, J shed 4 bases, and the junction held 18 bases outside the gene matches. The CDR3 loop spans 18 amino acids. Germline V gene sequence: CDR1 SGHRS, CDR2 YFSETQ.

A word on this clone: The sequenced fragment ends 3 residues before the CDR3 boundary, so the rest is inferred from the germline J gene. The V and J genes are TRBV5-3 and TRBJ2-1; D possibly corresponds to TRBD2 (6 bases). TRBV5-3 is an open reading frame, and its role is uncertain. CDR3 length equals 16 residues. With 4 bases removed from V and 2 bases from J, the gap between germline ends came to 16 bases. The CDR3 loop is CARSPRGRGAYNEQFF. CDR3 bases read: TGTGCCAGAAGCCCACGGGGGAGAGGCGCCTACAATGAG.

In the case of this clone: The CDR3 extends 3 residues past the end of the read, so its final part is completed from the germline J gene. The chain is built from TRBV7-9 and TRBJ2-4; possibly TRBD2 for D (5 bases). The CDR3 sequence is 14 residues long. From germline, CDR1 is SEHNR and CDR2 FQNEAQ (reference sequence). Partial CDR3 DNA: TGTGCCAGCAGCACGACCGGGAACGGTCGGGGT. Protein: CASSTTGNGRG. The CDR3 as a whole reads CASSTTGNGRGQYF.

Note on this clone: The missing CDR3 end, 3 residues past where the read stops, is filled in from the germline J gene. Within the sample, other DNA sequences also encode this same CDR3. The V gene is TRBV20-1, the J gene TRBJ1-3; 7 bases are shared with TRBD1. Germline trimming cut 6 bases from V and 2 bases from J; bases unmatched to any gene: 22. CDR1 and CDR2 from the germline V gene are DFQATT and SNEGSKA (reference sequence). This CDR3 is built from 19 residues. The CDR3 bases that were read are TGCAGTGCCCTCAAACCGGGACAGACTGCCTCCGGGACTGGAAACACC. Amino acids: CSALKPGQTASGTGNT. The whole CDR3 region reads CSALKPGQTASGTGNTIYF.

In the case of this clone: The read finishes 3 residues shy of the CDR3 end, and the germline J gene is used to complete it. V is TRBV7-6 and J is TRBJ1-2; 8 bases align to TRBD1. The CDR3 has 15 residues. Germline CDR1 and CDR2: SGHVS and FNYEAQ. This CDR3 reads CASSLGQAGVNIYTF. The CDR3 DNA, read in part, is TGTGCCAGCAGCTTGGGACAGGCGGGGGTAAACATC.

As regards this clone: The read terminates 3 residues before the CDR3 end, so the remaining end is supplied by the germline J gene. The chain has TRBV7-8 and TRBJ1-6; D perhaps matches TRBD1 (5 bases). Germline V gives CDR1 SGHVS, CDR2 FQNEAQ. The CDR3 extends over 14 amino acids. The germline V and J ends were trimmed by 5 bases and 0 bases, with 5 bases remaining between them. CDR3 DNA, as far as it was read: TGTGCCAGCAGCACAGGCTCCTATAATTCACCC. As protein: CASSTGSYNSP. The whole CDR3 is CASSTGSYNSPLHF.

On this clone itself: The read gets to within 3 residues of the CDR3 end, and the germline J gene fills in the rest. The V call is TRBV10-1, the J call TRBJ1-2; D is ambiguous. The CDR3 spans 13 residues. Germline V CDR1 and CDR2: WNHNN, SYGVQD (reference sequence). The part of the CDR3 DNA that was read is TGCGCCAGCAGTGAAGCGGGGAGGTACGAC. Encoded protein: CASSEAGRYD. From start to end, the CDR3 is CASSEAGRYDYTF.

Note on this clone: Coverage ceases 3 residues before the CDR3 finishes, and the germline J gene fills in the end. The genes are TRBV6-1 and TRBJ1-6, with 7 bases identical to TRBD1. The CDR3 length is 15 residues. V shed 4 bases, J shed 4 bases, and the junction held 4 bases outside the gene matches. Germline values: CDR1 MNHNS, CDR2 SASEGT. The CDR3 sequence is CASSVDREYNSPLHF. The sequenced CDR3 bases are TGTGCCAGCAGTGTTGACAGGGAATATAATTCACCC.